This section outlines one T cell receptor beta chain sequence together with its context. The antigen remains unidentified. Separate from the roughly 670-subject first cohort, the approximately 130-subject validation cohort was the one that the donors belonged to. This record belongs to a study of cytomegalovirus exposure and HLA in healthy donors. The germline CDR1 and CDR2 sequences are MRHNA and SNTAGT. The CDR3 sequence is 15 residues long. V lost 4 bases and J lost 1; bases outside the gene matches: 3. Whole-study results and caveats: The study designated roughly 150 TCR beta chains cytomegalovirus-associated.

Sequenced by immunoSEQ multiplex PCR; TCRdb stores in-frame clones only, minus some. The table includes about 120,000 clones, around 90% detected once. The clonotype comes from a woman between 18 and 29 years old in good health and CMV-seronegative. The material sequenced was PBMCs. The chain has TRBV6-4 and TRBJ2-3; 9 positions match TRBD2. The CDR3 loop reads CASSVVAGGTDTQYF. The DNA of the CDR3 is TGTGCCAGCAGTGTGGTAGCGGGAGGCACAGATACGCAGTATTTT.